Each of the 2 T cell receptor beta chains below was sequenced from the same sample in a study of blood T cell repertoires in COVID-19. TCRdb's table, derived via immunoSEQ multiplex PCR, lists solely in-frame clones and lacks some. This sample carries about 90,000 clones, 86% of them seen once, and the ten largest clones take 1.2%. The sequenced sample consisted of peripheral blood. Source of these receptors: an elderly man with active or convalescent COVID-19.

The V and J genes are TRBV7-9 and TRBJ1-2; D remains ambiguous. V was pared by 0 bases and J by 0 bases, with 11 bases between. CDR1 and CDR2 from the germline V gene are SEHNR and FQNEAQ (reference sequence). This CDR3 has 16 residues. The CDR3 DNA reads as TGTGCCAGCAGCTTAGCGCTGGGCAGTACTAACTATGGCTACACCTTC. Translation gives CASSLALGSTNYGYTF.

The rearrangement uses TRBV28 and TRBJ2-5; tentative D call: TRBD2 (7 bases). The CDR3 extends over 19 amino acids. Per the germline V gene, CDR1 is MDHEN and CDR2 is SYDVKM. V gave up 5 bases and J gave up 5 bases, with 30 bases separating them. CDR3 sequence (DNA): TGTGCCAGCAGTACCCTTGGGGGGGCGCGTTCGAGCGCGAGGGAGACCCAGTACTTC. Amino acid sequence: CASSTLGGARSSARETQYF.